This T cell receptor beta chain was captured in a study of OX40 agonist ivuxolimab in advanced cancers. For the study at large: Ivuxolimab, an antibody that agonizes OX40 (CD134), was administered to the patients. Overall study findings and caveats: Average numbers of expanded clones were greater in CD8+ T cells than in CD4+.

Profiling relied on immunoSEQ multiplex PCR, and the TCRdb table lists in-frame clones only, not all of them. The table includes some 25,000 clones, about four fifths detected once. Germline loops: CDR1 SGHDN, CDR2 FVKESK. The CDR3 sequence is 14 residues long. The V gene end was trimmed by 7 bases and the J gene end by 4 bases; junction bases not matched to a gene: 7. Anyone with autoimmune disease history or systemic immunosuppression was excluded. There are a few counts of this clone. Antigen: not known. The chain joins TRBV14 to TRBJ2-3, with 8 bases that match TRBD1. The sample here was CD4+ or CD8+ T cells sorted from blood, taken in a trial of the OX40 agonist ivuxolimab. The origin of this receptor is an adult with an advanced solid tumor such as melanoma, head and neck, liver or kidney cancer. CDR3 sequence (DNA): TGTGCCAGCAAACGGACAGGGCTCCCAGATACGCAGTATTTT. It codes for CASKRTGLPDTQYF.